The present entry profiles one T cell receptor beta chain with its context. These data originate in a study of T cell changes during pregnancy in multiple sclerosis. V dropped 0 bases and J dropped 2; count of bases not matched to a gene: 4. This CDR3 region has 16 residues. In germline, CDR1 is WNHNN, CDR2 SYGVQD (reference sequence). The table came from immunoSEQ multiplex PCR; TCRdb's copy has only in-frame clones and leaves some out. Of 55,000 to 70,000 clones detected, 80% to 95% appear once; the ten largest clones hold 0.29%. Sequencing used CD4+ T cells from peripheral blood mononuclear cells, obtained after pregnancy. The TCR was taken from a female donor with multiple sclerosis, enrolled in a pregnancy study. This chain joins TRBV10-1 and TRBJ2-3, with 8 positions matching TRBD1. Written as DNA, the CDR3 is TGCGCCAGCAGTGAGTCGAGGACAGGGTACACAGATACGCAGTATTTT. Its protein is CASSESRTGYTDTQYF.